These 14 T cell receptor beta chains came from one sample sequenced in a study of cytomegalovirus exposure and HLA in healthy donors. PCR was performed using 60 Vbeta and 13 Jbeta primers. Produced via immunoSEQ multiplex PCR; TCRdb's table is partial and in-frame only. The sample gives around 160,000 clones, under 85% of which show up once; 6.5% to 8% is in the top ten. The sequenced sample consisted of PBMCs. The receptor source for this set is a woman aged 40-49 years in good health and CMV-seropositive.

This clone was observed a few times. As DNA, the CDR3 is TGTGCCAGCAGCCCCCGGACTAGCGGGGGGGGAGAGACCCAGTACTTC. Residues: CASSPRTSGGGETQYF. The chain links TRBV7-2 to TRBJ2-5; 15 bases line up with TRBD2. V shed 5 bases and J 4 bases; nucleotides not matched to a gene: 5. Looked up from germline, CDR1 is SGHTA and CDR2 is FQGNSA. CDR3 length: 16 residues.

This clone was observed a few times. The chain's CDR3 is CASSPGGGGSYEQYF. CDR3 nucleotides: TGTGCCAGCTCACCAGGGGGAGGGGGCTCCTACGAGCAGTACTTC. The chain links TRBV18 to TRBJ2-7; weak D call: TRBD2 (7 bases). Germline CDR1 and CDR2: KGHSH and LQKENI. The CDR3 is 15 residues long. With 2 bases removed from V and 0 bases from J, the gap between germline ends came to 11 bases.

The chain joins TRBV5-1 to TRBJ2-5; 8 bases are a match to TRBD2. Gene TRBJ2-7 matches the end of the DNA better, so the J call may be wrong. This CDR3 has 13 amino acids. Germline CDR1 and CDR2: SGHRS and YFSETQ. In nucleotides, the CDR3 is TGCGCCAGCAGTCCGGGGGGGACGGGCGAGCAGTACTTC. Residues: CASSPGGTGEQYF.

This chain uses TRBV9 with TRBJ2-3; 7 nucleotides match TRBD1. The CDR3 is 17 residues long. J was trimmed by 4 bases and V by 4 bases; bases with no gene match: 15. Germline V lookup: CDR1 SGDLS, CDR2 YYNGEE. The CDR3 DNA reads as TGTGCCAGCAGCAATCGACAGGGTGGGGATCGTGCAGATACGCAGTATTTT. It codes for CASSNRQGGDRADTQYF. The entire variable domain, with the rest obtained from reference TRBV9 and TRBJ2-3, is as follows: DSGVTQTPKHLITATGQRVTLRCSPRSGDLSVYWYQQSLDQGLQFLIQYYNGEERAKGNILERFSAQQFPDLHSELNLSSLELGDSALYFCASSNRQGGDRADTQYFGPGTRLTVL.

The CDR3 here is CASTQSNQPQHF. The CDR3 DNA is TGTGCCAGCACACAGAGCAATCAGCCCCAGCATTTT. The chain joins TRBV6-5 to TRBJ1-5; D gene ambiguous. The CDR3 is made up of 12 amino acids. V shed 7 bases and J shed 1 base, with 5 bases lying between them. Germline values: CDR1 MNHEY, CDR2 SVGAGI.

The gene calls are TRBV2 and TRBJ2-7, with D maybe TRBD1 (7 bases). The CDR3 is 11 residues long. CDR1 and CDR2 from the germline V gene are SNHLY and FYNNEI. V lost 8 bases and J 6 bases, leaving 11 bases between the germline ends. The CDR3 sequence is CASQGGGEQYF. The CDR3 DNA sequence: TGTGCCAGCCAGGGGGGCGGCGAGCAGTACTTC.

The V call is TRBV6-6, the J call TRBJ1-5, with D uncertain. The CDR3 contains 15 residues. Germline-derived CDR1 and CDR2 are MNHNY and SVGAGI (reference sequence). V was shortened by 0 bases and J by 1 base, with 7 bases between the two germline ends. The CDR3 coding sequence is TGTGCCAGCAGTTACTCATCAGGAAGCAATCAGCCCCAGCATTTT. Translated, it gives CASSYSSGSNQPQHF.

The chain uses TRBV6-5 and TRBJ2-7; D is ambiguous. This CDR3 has 14 residues. CDR1 is MNHEY and CDR2 is SVGAGI in the germline V gene. V lost 0 bases and J lost 9, with 15 bases in between. Here the CDR3 reads CASSYSSGSDAQYF. DNA of the CDR3: TGTGCCAGCAGTTACTCCTCCGGGTCCGACGCGCAGTACTTC.

This sequence joins TRBV2 and TRBJ2-2, with 13 bases fitting TRBD2. V was pared by 5 bases and J by 4 bases, with 4 bases of the junction left unmatched. Per germline, CDR1 SNHLY and CDR2 FYNNEI. The CDR3 extends over 16 amino acids. The CDR3 region has the DNA TGTGCCAGCAGTTCGGGACTAGCGGGGCTCACCGGGGAGCTGTTTTTT. It specifies CASSSGLAGLTGELFF.

The chain uses TRBV7-9 and TRBJ1-4, with a tentative D call TRBD1 (6 bases). V was trimmed by 5 bases and J by 0 bases, leaving 13 bases between them. The CDR3 is 16 residues long. Germline values: CDR1 SEHNR, CDR2 FQNEAQ (reference sequence). For the CDR3, the DNA is TGTGCCAGCAGCATCCGACAGGCTGCAACTAATGAAAAACTGTTTTTT. This codes for CASSIRQAATNEKLFF.

This rearrangement joins TRBV2 to TRBJ2-3; 9 bases are shared with TRBD1. The CDR3 consists of 16 residues. Germline V gives CDR1 SNHLY, CDR2 FYNNEI. J gave up 4 bases and V 6 bases, and 11 bases lay outside the gene matches. CDR3 bases: TGTGCCAGCAGCCAACAGGGACAGGGAGTGGCAGATACGCAGTATTTT. Residues: CASSQQGQGVADTQYF.

The chain carries TRBV5-1 and TRBJ2-7; 13 nucleotides agree with TRBD2. Germline V CDR1 and CDR2: SGHRS, YFSETQ. V lost 0 bases to trimming and J lost 4 bases; unmatched junction nucleotides: 7. The CDR3 loop spans 17 amino acids. CDR3 in amino acids: CASSLEVTSGGAYEQYF. CDR3 nucleotide sequence: TGCGCCAGCAGCTTGGAGGTTACTAGCGGGGGGGCGTACGAGCAGTACTTC.

The chain carries TRBV7-9 and TRBJ1-1; maybe TRBD1 (6 bases). In germline, CDR1 is SEHNR, CDR2 FQNEAQ (reference sequence). The germline V and J ends were trimmed by 2 bases and 4 bases, with 8 bases remaining between them. The CDR3 spans 13 residues. CDR3 nucleotide sequence: TGTGCCAGCAGCTTACAGGGGAGCACTGAAGCTTTCTTT. Protein: CASSLQGSTEAFF. Combining the CDR3 with reference TRBV7-9 and TRBJ1-1 gives the whole variable domain DTGVSQNPRHKITKRGQNVTFRCDPISEHNRLYWYRQTLGQGPEFLTYFQNEAQLEKSRLLSDRFSAERPKGSFSTLEIQRTEQGDSAMYLCASSLQGSTEAFFGQGTRLTVV.

V and J are TRBV2 and TRBJ2-7, with a possible D match to TRBD2 (6 bases). From germline, CDR1 is SNHLY and CDR2 FYNNEI. CDR3 length: 12 amino acids. The V gene lost 5 bases and the J gene lost 7 bases, with 12 bases spanning the gap. The CDR3 DNA reads as TGTGCCAGCAGTAGCGGGCCCCGGGAGCAGTACTTC. Residues: CASSSGPREQYF.